This section outlines one TCR beta chain sequence together with its context. Each participant's cohort was designated according to participant-reported clinical history. The data derive from a study of blood T cell repertoires in COVID-19. Study background: T cells, B-cell-depleted T cells, or PBMCs provided the cDNA or gDNA that served as material.

Original processing methods: Scientists estimated how many nucleated cells there were by amplifying reference gene primers. Generated by immunoSEQ multiplex PCR, the TCRdb table keeps only in-frame clones and is missing some. D and trimming come from the DNA, and the V and J calls and clone size come from that table. The sample yields some 510,000 clones, 85% to 90% seen once. Germline trimming cut 6 bases from V and 8 bases from J; bases unmatched to any gene: 7. This CDR3 region has 14 residues. Germline V CDR1 and CDR2: MNHEY, SVGEGT. The gene calls are TRBV6-2 or TRBV6-3 and TRBJ1-4; TRBD1 aligns across 9 bases. This clonotype was obtained from a woman in her thirties or forties who had recovered from COVID-19. The sequencing input was PBMCs or T cells enriched from blood (not recorded which). The DNA of the CDR3 is TGTGCCAGCAGCCCCGACAGGGGGAGGGAAAAACTGTTTTTT. It encodes CASSPDRGREKLFF.